The sequence of this T cell receptor beta chain was determined in a study of long-term antiretroviral therapy in people with HIV. Run at survey level, the immunoSEQ assay was version v3.0. Here immunoSEQ multiplex PCR was the method, and the copy in TCRdb shows in-frame clones only, minus some. Of tens of thousands of clones listed, roughly four fifths are singletons. The study's findings and limits: Specimens of blood were obtained during about 2004 to 2018, possibly under older ART regimens. The study found that diversity rose after ART but stayed below transplant donor controls.

As to this clone: No antigen is known for it.

Here the sequenced sample was unsorted PBMCs, taken 0.8 years before starting antiretroviral therapy. This TCR derives from a man aged 18 to 35 with HIV.

Here the CDR3 DNA reads TGTGCTAGTGGTCAATACTCTAGGGCCTGTCGGGGGACCCAGCATTTT. This gives the protein CASGQYSRACRGTQHF. The genes are TRBV12-5 and TRBJ1-5; D possibly corresponds to TRBD1 (5 bases). From germline, CDR1 is LGHNT and CDR2 FRNRAP. The CDR3 runs 16 residues. Trimming removed 5 bases from V and 11 bases from J, with 25 bases in between.